The clone carrying this T cell receptor (beta chain) was picked up a small number of times. The antigen is not known. These data come from a study of molecular identifiers for immune sequencing clone quantification. At the level of the study: Naive CD8 RNA (20,000 or 100,000 cells) was divided into five aliquots, with four sequenced.

Sorting selected naive CD8 T cells with a CD8+CD4-CCR7+CD45RA+ phenotype. The CDR3 covers 16 residues. Germline V gene lookup returns CDR1 MNHNY and CDR2 SVGAGI (reference sequence). J gave up 1 base and V 6 bases, and 7 bases lay outside the gene matches. TCRdb ran MiXCR on the PCR reads and lists one entry per CDR3 protein. Of a few hundred thousand distinct CDR3 sequences in the sample, over 20% were seen once. Study results and limitations: One cell's worth of spiked Jurkat TCR RNA was reportedly detectable among about 930,000 naive cells. Highly expanded clone sizes could be underestimated by identical TCR molecules sharing a barcode.

The TCR sequence derives from a human donor in good health. Some libraries in this study had Jurkat cell RNA spiked in. The sample consisted of naive CD8+ T cells from blood, with Jurkat cell RNA spiked in. The subset was: FACS-sorted CD8+CD4-CCR7+CD45RA+ naive T cells. This rearrangement joins TRBV6-6 to TRBJ2-3, with TRBD2 identical over 10 bases. CDR3: CASSPSLAGGTDTQYF. CDR3 sequence (DNA): TGTGCCAGCAGCCCATCCCTAGCGGGAGGCACAGATACGCAGTATTTT.